The 13 T cell receptor beta chains below were found in one sample sequenced in a study of blood T cell repertoires in COVID-19. Some clones are missing from TCRdb's copy, which holds only in-frame ones; the method was immunoSEQ multiplex PCR. The table includes some 190,000 clones, roughly nine tenths detected once. The source material was PBMCs or T cells enriched from blood (not recorded which). The receptors shown here come from a woman aged 40 to 50 in a cohort exposed to, infected with or recovered from COVID-19 (not recorded which).

V usage is TRBV18 and J usage is TRBJ1-1; TRBD1 aligns across 7 bases. The CDR3 sequence is 15 residues long. Germline V gene sequence: CDR1 KGHSH, CDR2 LQKENI. The ends lost 5 bases at V and 1 base at J; junction bases unmatched: 7. CDR3 amino acids: CASSFSGQRNTEAFF. CDR3 nucleotides: TGTGCCAGCTCATTCTCGGGACAGAGGAACACTGAAGCTTTCTTT. Supplemented by reference TRBV18 and TRBJ1-1, the full variable domain reads NAGVMQNPRHLVRRRGQEARLRCSPMKGHSHVYWYRQLPEEGLKFMVYLQKENIIDESGMPKERFSAEFPKEGPSILRIQQVVRGDSAAYFCASSFSGQRNTEAFFGQGTRLTVV.

A remark on this clone: A read error may account for a junction end that differs from germline. The chain carries TRBV9 and TRBJ2-2; D unclear. Germline V CDR1 and CDR2: SGDLS, YYNGEE. The CDR3 is 12 amino acids. CDR3 DNA sequence: TGTGCCAGCACCGATCCCACCGGTGAGCTGTTTTTT. This codes for CASTDPTGELFF.

The gene calls are TRBV9 and TRBJ1-2, with 7 bases lining up with TRBD1. Germline V gives CDR1 SGDLS, CDR2 YYNGEE. The CDR3 spans 13 residues. V shed 7 bases, J shed 2 bases, and the junction held 5 bases outside the gene matches. The CDR3 DNA follows: TGTGCCAGCGGAGGACAGGTCAACTATGGCTACACCTTC. As protein: CASGGQVNYGYTF.

The chain employs TRBV4-3 and TRBJ1-2; TRBD1 aligns across 10 bases. Germline trimming cut 0 bases from V and 4 bases from J; bases unmatched to any gene: 2. In germline, CDR1 is LGHNA, CDR2 YSLEER. This CDR3 has 15 amino acids. CDR3 coding DNA: TGCGCCAGCAGCCAAGATTGGACAGGGGGCTATGGCTACACCTTC. Its translation: CASSQDWTGGYGYTF.

This rearrangement joins TRBV3-1 (or the pseudogene TRBV3-2) to TRBJ2-2; 13 nucleotides match TRBD2. This CDR3 has 16 residues. V was pared by 4 bases and J by 7 bases, with 6 bases of the junction left unmatched. The germline V gene has CDR1 LGHDT and CDR2 YNNKEL (reference sequence). The CDR3 here is CASSPGLAGVDGELFF. The CDR3 region has the DNA TGTGCCAGCAGCCCAGGACTAGCGGGAGTCGACGGGGAGCTGTTTTTT.

V and J are TRBV7-9 and TRBJ1-6; 8 bases map to TRBD1. The CDR3 sequence is 14 residues long. Germline V gene data show CDR1 as SEHNR and CDR2 as FQNEAQ (reference sequence). Germline trimming cut 6 bases from V and 7 bases from J; bases unmatched to any gene: 5. The DNA of the CDR3 is TGTGCCAGCAGTCGGACAGGGACAAATTCACCCCTCCACTTT. Its translation: CASSRTGTNSPLHF.

A word on this clone: Its ends do not fully match the called genes, so a read error is possible. J is TRBJ2-7 and V is TRBV29-1; D is possibly TRBD1 or TRBD2 (6 bases each). CDR1 and CDR2 (germline): SQVTM, ANQGSEA. The CDR3 has 13 amino acids. The CDR3 is CSVEGGTMGEQYF. In DNA, the CDR3 is TGCAGCGTAGAAGGAGGGACAATGGGGGAGCAGTACTTC.

This clone was detected only a few times. The V call is TRBV6-1, the J call TRBJ1-6; 9 bases line up with TRBD1. V lost 6 bases and J lost 4; bases outside the gene matches: 7. The CDR3 contains 16 residues. Germline values: CDR1 MNHNS, CDR2 SASEGT. CDR3 sequence (DNA): TGTGCCAGCAGAGAAACAGGGGGCGTTTATAATTCACCCCTCCACTTT. Its translation is CASRETGGVYNSPLHF.

The V call is TRBV28, the J call TRBJ2-7; TRBD1 agrees at 7 bases. The J segment lost 4 bases and the V segment lost 4 bases, leaving 7 bases of the junction unmatched. Germline V gene data show CDR1 as MDHEN and CDR2 as SYDVKM. CDR3 length equals 14 residues. Written as DNA, the CDR3 is TGTGCCAGCAGTTCAGACAGGGAAGTGTACGAGCAGTACTTC. Encoded protein: CASSSDREVYEQYF.

Comment on this clone: Other DNA sequences in the same sample also yield this CDR3. The chain has TRBV19 and TRBJ1-1; TRBD1 matches 9 bases. The CDR3 has 14 residues. The V gene end was trimmed by 5 bases and the J gene end by 1 base; junction bases not matched to a gene: 2. Germline-derived CDR1 and CDR2 are LNHDA and SQIVND (reference sequence). The DNA of the CDR3 is TGTGCCAGTAGTCCGGGACAGGGGAACACTGAAGCTTTCTTT. It encodes CASSPGQGNTEAFF. The full variable domain, rest sourced from reference TRBV19 and TRBJ1-1, is DGGITQSPKYLFRKEGQNVTLSCEQNLNHDAMYWYRQDPGQGLRLIYYSQIVNDFQKGDIAEGYSVSREKKESFPLTVTSAQKNPTAFYLCASSPGQGNTEAFFGQGTRLTVV.

The CDR3 DNA is TGTGCCAGCAGTTTGGCCTCTGGAAACACCATATATTTT. Protein sequence: CASSLASGNTIYF. The chain couples TRBV28 to TRBJ1-3, with D unresolved. The CDR3 covers 13 residues. CDR1 and CDR2 (germline): MDHEN, SYDVKM. Trimming pared 3 bases from V and 0 bases from J, leaving 3 bases between.

The V gene is TRBV2, the J gene TRBJ2-3, with 8 bases aligning to TRBD2. CDR1 SNHLY and CDR2 FYNNEI come from the germline V gene. V was pared by 8 bases and J by 6 bases, with 10 bases of the junction left unmatched. This CDR3 spans 14 amino acids. The CDR3 reads CASASSGGQDTQYF. CDR3 coding DNA: TGTGCCAGCGCCTCCAGCGGGGGCCAGGATACGCAGTATTTT.

The CDR3 bases are TGTGCCAGCAGCTACGACAGGGTCCAAGAGACCCAGTACTTC. Its translation is CASSYDRVQETQYF. The chain has TRBV27 and TRBJ2-5; 7 nucleotides line up with TRBD1. Trimming took 6 bases from V and 1 from J; bases not matched to a gene: 5. Germline assignment: CDR1 MNHEY and CDR2 SMNVEV (reference sequence). The CDR3 extends over 14 amino acids.